The 24 T cell receptor beta chains listed next were all sequenced from one sample in a study of blood T cell repertoires in COVID-19. This table comes from immunoSEQ multiplex PCR, and its TCRdb copy is limited to in-frame clones, with some not included. Of 200,000 to 300,000 clones listed, approximately 88% were seen once; the top ten hold around 2.5%. The sequenced sample consisted of PBMCs or T cells enriched from blood (not recorded which). The receptors stem from a woman aged 40 to 55 with acute COVID-19.

The chain uses TRBV6-2 or TRBV6-3 and TRBJ1-4, with D possibly being TRBD1 (6 bases). V lost 2 bases to trimming and J lost 13 bases, with 8 bases between them. This CDR3 is built from 11 residues. Germline values: CDR1 MNHEY, CDR2 SVGEGT. CDR3 loop: CASSYGRGLFF. The CDR3 bases are TGTGCCAGCAGTTACGGCAGGGGACTGTTTTTT.

This chain uses TRBV4-3 with TRBJ1-6, with D unclear. The CDR3 spans 15 residues. The V gene's germline CDR1 is LGHNA and CDR2 YSLEER. Deletions cut 0 bases from V and 7 bases from J, with 10 bases between. The CDR3 sequence: CASSQDPEWNSPLHF. Written as DNA, the CDR3 is TGCGCCAGCAGCCAAGATCCTGAGTGGAATTCACCCCTCCACTTT.

This clone was found a few times. This chain connects TRBV6-5 to TRBJ1-1; D unresolved. The CDR3 runs 13 residues. V lost 6 bases and J 0 bases, leaving 8 bases between the germline ends. CDR1 and CDR2 from the germline V gene are MNHEY and SVGAGI. This CDR3 reads CASRRDMNTEAFF. CDR3 bases: TGTGCCAGCAGGCGTGACATGAACACTGAAGCTTTCTTT.

In this sample, this clone turned up a few times. V and J are TRBV7-2 and TRBJ1-1; 7 bases match TRBD1. CDR1 is SGHTA, CDR2 FQGNSA, per germline. J lost 0 bases, V lost 5 bases, and 0 bases had no gene match. The CDR3 is 13 residues long. The CDR3 sequence is CASSTGVNTEAFF. CDR3 sequence (DNA): TGTGCCAGCAGCACAGGGGTGAACACTGAAGCTTTCTTT.

The chain is built from TRBV20-1 and TRBJ1-6, with 8 nucleotides matching TRBD1. Germline CDR1 DFQATT, CDR2 SNEGSKA (reference sequence). Trimming removed 3 bases from V and 8 bases from J; junction bases left unmatched: 9. The CDR3 is 15 amino acids. The CDR3 loop reads CSASFRGRTHSPLHF. The CDR3 bases are TGCAGTGCTAGTTTCAGGGGGCGAACCCATTCACCCCTCCACTTT.

The J gene is TRBJ1-3, the V gene TRBV9; 7 nucleotides agree with TRBD1. The CDR3 totals 15 residues. Germline V gene data show CDR1 as SGDLS and CDR2 as YYNGEE. Trimming took 3 bases from V and 4 from J; bases not matched to a gene: 7. The CDR3 protein is CASSAMTGSGNTIYF. CDR3 DNA sequence: TGTGCCAGCAGCGCTATGACAGGGTCCGGAAACACCATATATTTT. The entire variable domain, with the rest obtained from reference TRBV9 and TRBJ1-3, is as follows: DSGVTQTPKHLITATGQRVTLRCSPRSGDLSVYWYQQSLDQGLQFLIQYYNGEERAKGNILERFSAQQFPDLHSELNLSSLELGDSALYFCASSAMTGSGNTIYFGEGSWLTVV.

The chain links TRBV14 to TRBJ2-2, with unresolved D. V gave up 2 bases and J gave up 4 bases, with 5 bases separating them. This CDR3 contains 13 residues. CDR1 is SGHDN, CDR2 FVKESK, per germline. CDR3 DNA: TGTGCCAGCAGCCAACAGGTCACCGGGGAGCTGTTTTTT. Its protein is CASSQQVTGELFF.

The rearrangement joins TRBV7-2 to TRBJ1-2; TRBD1 might be the D (6 bases). The length of the CDR3 is 15 residues. CDR1 SGHTA and CDR2 FQGNSA come from the germline V gene. V lost 1 base and J 9 bases, leaving 18 bases between the germline ends. The CDR3 DNA sequence: TGTGCCAGCAGCTTAGTGGGGGACGGGGGGCTAAGCTACACCTTC. This gives the protein CASSLVGDGGLSYTF.

This chain connects TRBV3-1 (or the pseudogene TRBV3-2) to TRBJ2-1, with 9 bases fitting TRBD1. Germline-derived CDR1 and CDR2 are LGHDT and YNNKEL (reference sequence). The CDR3 is 17 amino acids. The trim removed 0 bases at V and 7 bases at J, leaving 10 bases unmatched. The CDR3 loop reads CASSQEVKDRGSNEQFF. The CDR3 DNA is TGTGCCAGCAGCCAAGAAGTGAAGGACAGGGGTTCAAATGAGCAGTTCTTC.

This chain links TRBV7-8 with TRBJ1-1, with 7 positions matching TRBD1. J gave up 5 bases and V 5 bases, and 5 bases lay outside the gene matches. The CDR3 runs 13 residues. Per germline, CDR1 SGHVS and CDR2 FQNEAQ. CDR3: CASSRQGGTEAFF. The CDR3 DNA follows: TGTGCCAGCAGCCGACAGGGCGGTACTGAAGCTTTCTTT.

V and J are TRBV7-9 and TRBJ1-2; D not certain. V shed 6 bases and J shed 3 bases, with 11 bases lying between them. The length of the CDR3 is 13 residues. The germline V gene has CDR1 SEHNR and CDR2 FQNEAQ (reference sequence). The CDR3 DNA is TGTGCCAGCAGGTCAGCGGCTGACTATGGCTACACCTTC. Its translation: CASRSAADYGYTF.

The rearrangement joins TRBV27 to TRBJ2-2; 10 positions match TRBD1. The V gene end was trimmed by 6 bases and the J gene end by 0 bases; junction bases not matched to a gene: 4. The CDR3 runs to 16 residues. Looked up from germline, CDR1 is MNHEY and CDR2 is SMNVEV (reference sequence). In DNA form, the CDR3 reads TGTGCCAGCAGGACAGGGGGCCGGACGAACACCGGGGAGCTGTTTTTT. Its protein is CASRTGGRTNTGELFF.

Of note for this clone: The same CDR3 can be traced to other DNA sequences in this sample. V and J are TRBV11-2 and TRBJ1-2, with 7 bases aligning to TRBD1. The CDR3 is made up of 13 amino acids. Unmatched junction bases numbered 4, after V lost 5 bases and J lost 4 bases. From germline, CDR1 is SGHAT and CDR2 FQNNGV. Here the CDR3 DNA reads TGTGCCAGCAGCCTGACAGGGTCCTATGGCTACACCTTC. It codes for CASSLTGSYGYTF.

This sequence joins TRBV7-9 and TRBJ1-6; D not resolved. The CDR3 is made up of 17 amino acids. With 4 bases removed from V and 2 bases from J, the gap between germline ends came to 15 bases. Germline V gene sequence: CDR1 SEHNR, CDR2 FQNEAQ (reference sequence). DNA for the CDR3: TGTGCCAGCAGCTCGTCTGTGGAGGGAACCTATAATTCACCCCTCCACTTT. Its protein product is CASSSSVEGTYNSPLHF.

The gene calls are TRBV27 and TRBJ1-6; 7 bases are a match to TRBD1. Germline V gene sequence: CDR1 MNHEY, CDR2 SMNVEV (reference sequence). With 5 bases clipped from V and 2 bases from J, the junction kept 9 bases outside the gene matches. There are 17 residues in the CDR3. In DNA, the CDR3 is TGTGCCAGCAGTCTAACGTACAGGGGCGCCTATAATTCACCCCTCCACTTT. Translation: CASSLTYRGAYNSPLHF.

The V call is TRBV6-2 or TRBV6-3, the J call TRBJ2-2; D perhaps matches TRBD1 (6 bases). The CDR3 loop spans 14 amino acids. In germline, CDR1 is MNHEY, CDR2 SVGEGT. The ends were cut back, 5 bases at V and 7 bases at J, with 14 bases in the middle. The CDR3 spells CASSRDNVGGELFF. For the CDR3, the DNA is TGTGCCAGCAGTCGGGACAATGTGGGCGGGGAGCTGTTTTTT.

This rearrangement joins TRBV11-2 to TRBJ2-3; a weak D match, TRBD1 (6 bases). The CDR3 is made up of 15 amino acids. Germline values: CDR1 SGHAT, CDR2 FQNNGV. The V gene lost 4 bases and the J gene lost 9 bases, with 20 bases spanning the gap. CDR3: CASSSNFGAGTTQYF. The CDR3 DNA reads TGTGCCAGCAGCTCCAATTTTGGGGCAGGGACAACGCAGTATTTT. The entire variable domain, with the rest obtained from reference TRBV11-2 and TRBJ2-3, is as follows: EAGVAQSPRYKIIEKRQSVAFWCNPISGHATLYWYQQILGQGPKLLIQFQNNGVVDDSQLPKDRFSAERLKGVDSTLKIQPAKLEDSAVYLCASSSNFGAGTTQYFGPGTRLTVL.

The chain is built from TRBV7-8 and TRBJ1-2, with 8 nucleotides matching TRBD1. The trim removed 2 bases at V and 8 bases at J, leaving 7 bases unmatched. Per the germline V gene, CDR1 is SGHVS and CDR2 is FQNEAQ. The CDR3 is 14 amino acids. This CDR3 is CASSLPGQGRGYTF. As DNA, the CDR3 is TGTGCCAGCAGCTTACCAGGACAGGGTCGGGGCTACACCTTC.

The V call is TRBV4-2, the J call TRBJ2-3; TRBD2 agrees at 11 bases. The V gene end was trimmed by 0 bases and the J gene end by 5 bases; junction bases not matched to a gene: 7. The germline V gene has CDR1 LGHNA and CDR2 YNFKEQ. The CDR3 sequence is 17 residues long. Here the CDR3 DNA reads TGTGCCAGCAGCCAAGAATCTAGCGGGGGGCGGGGAGATACGCAGTATTTT. Protein sequence: CASSQESSGGRGDTQYF.

V usage is TRBV7-8 and J usage is TRBJ2-5, with TRBD2 matching 16 bases. Unmatched junction bases numbered 1, after V lost 0 bases and J lost 3 bases. The length of the CDR3 is 17 residues. The germline V gene encodes CDR1 SGHVS and CDR2 FQNEAQ. The CDR3 nucleotides are TGTGCCAGCAGCTTAGCGGGACTAGCGGGAGGGAAAGAGACCCAGTACTTC. Encoded protein: CASSLAGLAGGKETQYF.

The CDR3 DNA sequence: TGTGCCAGCAGAGGACAGCCGAACACTGAAGCTTTCTTT. Translation gives CASRGQPNTEAFF. This chain connects TRBV27 to TRBJ1-1; tentative D call: TRBD1 (6 bases). CDR3 size: 13 residues. CDR1 is MNHEY and CDR2 is SMNVEV in the germline V gene (reference sequence). The V end lost 6 bases, the J end lost 1 base, and 9 bases lay between the germline ends.

This rearrangement joins TRBV18 to TRBJ2-1; 15 positions match TRBD2. Losses at the gene ends were 0 bases for V and 10 bases for J; bases not matched to a gene: 4. The CDR3 is 16 amino acids. From germline, CDR1 is KGHSH and CDR2 LQKENI. CDR3 loop: CASSPPGLAGGSEQFF. In DNA, the CDR3 is TGTGCCAGCTCACCACCGGGACTAGCGGGAGGTTCGGAGCAGTTCTTC. Combining the CDR3 with reference TRBV18 and TRBJ2-1 gives the whole variable domain NAGVMQNPRHLVRRRGQEARLRCSPMKGHSHVYWYRQLPEEGLKFMVYLQKENIIDESGMPKERFSAEFPKEGPSILRIQQVVRGDSAAYFCASSPPGLAGGSEQFFGPGTRLTVL.

The CDR3, as DNA: TGTGCCAGCAGGGGGACAGTCTATAATTCACCCCTCCACTTT. This translates into CASRGTVYNSPLHF. This sequence joins TRBV6-5 and TRBJ1-6; 7 positions match TRBD1. The ends lost 6 bases at V and 3 bases at J; junction bases unmatched: 2. The CDR3 contains 14 residues. Germline V gives CDR1 MNHEY, CDR2 SVGAGI.

This rearrangement joins TRBV6-2 or TRBV6-3 to TRBJ2-7; 9 nucleotides line up with TRBD2. Trimming cost V 4 bases and J 0 bases; bases outside gene matches: 7. Germline assignment: CDR1 MNHEY and CDR2 SVGEGT. The CDR3 consists of 16 residues. CDR3 sequence (DNA): TGTGCCAGCAGTTTCAAAGCGGGGGGAAGCTCCTACGAGCAGTACTTC. Translated, it gives CASSFKAGGSSYEQYF.